This entry features one TCR beta chain sequence. Its antigen remains unidentified. This entry is derived from a study of T cell responses to AZD1222 COVID-19 vaccine. Clones were read by immunoSEQ multiplex PCR, and TCRdb kept only the in-frame ones, dropping some. The repertoire holds 20,000 to 30,000 clones, with 85% to 90% as singletons. Germline CDR1 and CDR2: SNHLY and FYNNEI. V lost 6 bases to trimming and J lost 7 bases, with 17 bases between them. The CDR3 loop spans 14 amino acids. Pooled in the analysis were second doses at about 4 or about 12 weeks. Study-level results: AZD1222 recipients seropositive at baseline numbered only 5 or 6. White British ancestry dominated among donors, who included more females, and clonal diversity was possibly underestimated. Researchers took repertoire samples only after the peak T cell response had come.

Source: peripheral blood, taken 28 days after the second AZD1222 dose. The source of this sequence is an adult who received the AZD1222 COVID-19 vaccine. V and J are TRBV2 and TRBJ2-3; perhaps TRBD2 as D (5 bases). In nucleotides, the CDR3 is TGTGCCAGCAGCGGGGTTATATCTACGAATACGCAGTATTTT. Translation: CASSGVISTNTQYF.